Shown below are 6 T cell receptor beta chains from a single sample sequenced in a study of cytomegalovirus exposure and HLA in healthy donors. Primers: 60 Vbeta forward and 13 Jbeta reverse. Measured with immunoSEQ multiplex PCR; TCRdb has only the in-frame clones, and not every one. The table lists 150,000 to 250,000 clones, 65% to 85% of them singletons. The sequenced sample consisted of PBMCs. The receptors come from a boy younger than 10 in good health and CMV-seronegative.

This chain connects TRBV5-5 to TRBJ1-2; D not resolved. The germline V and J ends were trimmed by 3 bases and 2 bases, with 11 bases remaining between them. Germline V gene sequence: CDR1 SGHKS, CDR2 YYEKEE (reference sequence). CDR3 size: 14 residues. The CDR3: CASSSFTPNYGYTF. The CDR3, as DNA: TGTGCCAGCAGCTCGTTCACTCCCAACTATGGCTACACCTTC. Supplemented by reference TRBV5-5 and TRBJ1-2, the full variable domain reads DAGVTQSPTHLIKTRGQQVTLRCSPISGHKSVSWYQQVLGQGPQFIFQYYEKEERGRGNFPDRFSARQFPNYSSELNVNALLLGDSALYLCASSSFTPNYGYTFGSGTRLTVV.

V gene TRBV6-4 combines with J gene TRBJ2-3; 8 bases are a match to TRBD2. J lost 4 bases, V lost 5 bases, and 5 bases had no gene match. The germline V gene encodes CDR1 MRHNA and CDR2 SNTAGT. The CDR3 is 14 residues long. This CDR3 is CASSFAGGSDTQYF. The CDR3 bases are TGTGCCAGCAGTTTCGCGGGGGGATCAGATACGCAGTATTTT.

CDR3 DNA: TGTGCCAGCCTTGCTAGTGGCTACACCTTC. Its protein is CASLASGYTF. The chain combines TRBV2 with TRBJ1-2; D is unclear. With 8 bases removed from V and 7 bases from J, the gap between germline ends came to 8 bases. The V gene's germline CDR1 is SNHLY and CDR2 FYNNEI. The CDR3 is 10 amino acids.

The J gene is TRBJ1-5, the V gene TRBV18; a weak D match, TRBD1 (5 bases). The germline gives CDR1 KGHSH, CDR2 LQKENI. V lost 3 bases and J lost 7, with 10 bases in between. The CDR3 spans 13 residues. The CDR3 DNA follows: TGTGCCAGCTCACCGGGGGAGGAGCAGCCCCAGCATTTT. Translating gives CASSPGEEQPQHF.

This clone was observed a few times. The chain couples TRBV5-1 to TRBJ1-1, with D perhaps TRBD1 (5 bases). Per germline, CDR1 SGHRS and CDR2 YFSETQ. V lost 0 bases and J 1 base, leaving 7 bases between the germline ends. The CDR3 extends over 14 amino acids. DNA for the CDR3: TGCGCCAGCAGCTTGGAAACAGGGAACACTGAAGCTTTCTTT. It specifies CASSLETGNTEAFF.

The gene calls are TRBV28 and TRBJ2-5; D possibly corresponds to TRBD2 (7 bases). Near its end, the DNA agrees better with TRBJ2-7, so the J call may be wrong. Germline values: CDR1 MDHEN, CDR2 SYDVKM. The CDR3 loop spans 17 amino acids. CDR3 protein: CASSRSILRGATHEQYF. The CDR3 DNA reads TGTGCCAGCAGCCGAAGCATTCTCCGGGGGGCGACCCACGAGCAGTACTTC.